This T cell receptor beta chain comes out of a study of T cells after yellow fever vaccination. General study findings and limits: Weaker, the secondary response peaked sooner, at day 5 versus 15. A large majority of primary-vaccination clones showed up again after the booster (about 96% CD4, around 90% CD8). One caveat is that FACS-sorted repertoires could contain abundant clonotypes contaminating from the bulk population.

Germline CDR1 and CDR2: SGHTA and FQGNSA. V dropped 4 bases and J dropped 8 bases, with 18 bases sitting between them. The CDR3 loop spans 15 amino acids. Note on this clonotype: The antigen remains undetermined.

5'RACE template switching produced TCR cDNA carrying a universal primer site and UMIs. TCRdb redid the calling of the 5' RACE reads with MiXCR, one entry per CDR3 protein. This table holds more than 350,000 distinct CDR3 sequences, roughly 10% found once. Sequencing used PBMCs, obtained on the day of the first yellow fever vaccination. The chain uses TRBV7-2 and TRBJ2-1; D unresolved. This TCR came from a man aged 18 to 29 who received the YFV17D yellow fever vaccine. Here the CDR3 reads CASSSPLRRLDEQFF. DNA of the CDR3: TGTGCCAGCAGCTCCCCTCTTAGGCGGTTGGATGAGCAGTTCTTC.